A selection of T cell receptor beta chains follows, all from one sample in a study of T cells after yellow fever vaccination. TCRdb reprocessed the 5' RACE reads via MiXCR and lists one record per CDR3 protein. The data show some 340,000 distinct CDR3 sequences, about 10% seen once. Here the sequenced sample was CD4+ T cells sorted from PBMCs, taken 45 days after the yellow fever booster vaccination. These receptors were obtained from a man in his late teens or twenties who received the YFV17D yellow fever vaccine. CDR3s include the opening cysteine and the closing phenylalanine or tryptophan. The D gene is left open where the match is weak. Clone size is not always given. Where it is, it says once, few, many or a class for expanded clones.

NA	few	TRBV3-2	TRBJ2-2	CASSQPYAGGGNTGELFF	TGTGCCAGCAGCCAACCGTACGCGGGGGGGGGGAACACCGGGGAGCTGTTTTTT
NA	NA	TRBV18	TRBJ1-3	CASSPYPGPGNTIYF	TGTGCCAGCTCACCCTACCCGGGGCCTGGAAACACCATATATTTT
TRBD1	few	TRBV15	TRBJ2-1	CATSRVRTGGYHNEQFF	TGTGCCACCAGCAGAGTCCGAACAGGGGGCTACCACAATGAGCAGTTCTTC
NA	few	TRBV7-2	TRBJ1-2	CASSQRRPNYGYTF	TGTGCCAGCAGCCAGCGACGGCCTAACTATGGCTACACCTTC
NA	few	TRBV27	TRBJ1-1	CASRDTWWGTEAFF	TGTGCCAGCCGGGACACCTGGTGGGGCACTGAAGCTTTCTTT
NA	NA	TRBV3-1	TRBJ2-1	CASSQSSRGNEQFF	TGTGCCAGCAGCCAATCTAGCAGGGGCAATGAGCAGTTCTTC
NA	few	TRBV4-3	TRBJ2-5	CASSQAAAGQETQYF	TGCGCCAGCAGCCAAGCCGCGGCGGGGCAAGAGACCCAGTACTTC
NA	few	TRBV12-3/TRBV12-4	TRBJ2-7	CASSQMGTTTYEQYF	TGTGCCAGCAGTCAAATGGGGACGACCACCTACGAGCAGTACTTC
NA	NA	TRBV4-1	TRBJ1-2	CASSPRERNGYTF	TGCGCCAGCAGCCCCAGGGAAAGAAATGGCTACACCTTC
NA	NA	TRBV20-1	TRBJ2-3	CSARSSGSTDTQYF	TGCAGTGCTAGGTCCAGCGGTAGCACAGATACGCAGTATTTT
NA	NA	TRBV7-8	TRBJ1-1	CASSLADALTEAFF	TGTGCCAGCAGCTTAGCGGACGCGTTGACTGAAGCTTTCTTT
NA	few	TRBV27	TRBJ2-5	CASSTRDTQETQYF	TGTGCCAGCAGTACGAGGGACACCCAAGAGACCCAGTACTTC
NA	NA	TRBV10-2	TRBJ2-2	CASRAGTFLNTGELFF	TGCGCCAGCAGGGCGGGGACATTCTTAAACACCGGGGAGCTGTTTTTT
NA	few	TRBV6-5	TRBJ1-1	CASSYSITTSPNAFF	TGTGCCAGCAGTTACTCGATTACGACGTCACCAAATGCTTTCTTT
TRBD1	few	TRBV3-1	TRBJ2-3	CASSQDWTGGTDTQYF	TGTGCCAGCAGCCAAGACTGGACAGGGGGCACAGATACGCAGTATTTT